This is a list of T cell receptor beta chains from one sample in a study of T cells in Graves' hyperthyroidism and ophthalmopathy. TCRdb re-called the multiplex PCR reads with MiXCR, one entry per CDR3 protein. The data hold just over 550,000 distinct CDR3 sequences, with 35% to 55% observed a single time. Sequencing was performed on peripheral blood or thyroid tissue (not recorded which). These receptors were taken from a woman aged 18-30 years with Graves' hyperthyroidism. CDR3s include the opening cysteine and the closing phenylalanine or tryptophan. The D gene is left open where the match is weak. The size entry is marked missing in some rows and otherwise reads once, few, many or a size class.

TRBV5-1	-	TRBJ1-4	few	CASSLLENEKLFF	TGCGCCAGCAGCTTGCTGGAGAATGAAAAACTGTTTTTT
TRBV2	-	TRBJ1-1	-	CASSVEGGQAFF	TGTGCCAGCAGTGTTGAAGGGGGTCAAGCTTTCTTT
TRBV5-1	-	TRBJ1-2	few	CASSVGINYGYTF	TGCGCCAGCAGCGTCGGGATTAACTATGGCTACACCTTC
TRBV7-9	TRBD2	TRBJ2-7	-	CASSGWVSGNPIYEQYF	TGTGCCAGCAGTGGGTGGGTTAGCGGGAACCCAATCTACGAGCAGTACTTC
TRBV24-1	-	TRBJ1-5	-	CATTETGASPQHF	TGTGCCACCACTGAGACCGGGGCCTCACCCCAGCATTTT
TRBV20-1	TRBD1	TRBJ2-2	-	CSVTAGQGVEVGELFF	TGCAGTGTTACGGCCGGACAGGGAGTAGAGGTCGGGGAGCTGTTTTTT
TRBV7-3	-	TRBJ2-5	-	CASTLRQETQYF	TGTGCCAGCACCCTTAGACAAGAGACCCAGTACTTC
TRBV7-2	-	TRBJ1-5	few	CASSLSLEGTQPQHF	TGTGCCAGCAGCTTATCACTCGAGGGGACACAGCCCCAGCATTTT
TRBV7-8	TRBD2	TRBJ2-3	few	CASSLLAGEADTQYF	TGTGCCAGCAGCTTACTAGCGGGAGAGGCAGATACGCAGTATTTT
TRBV10-3	-	TRBJ1-2	few	CASSSAAALYGYTF	TGTGCCAGCAGTTCGGCAGCGGCTCTCTATGGCTACACCTTC
TRBV29-1	TRBD1	TRBJ1-5	many	CSVRQGGNGNQPQHF	TGCAGCGTCCGACAGGGCGGCAACGGCAATCAGCCCCAGCATTTT
TRBV6-5	TRBD1	TRBJ2-7	few	CASSYSRDRDYEQYF	TGTGCCAGCAGTTACTCGCGGGACAGGGACTACGAGCAGTACTTC
TRBV25-1	-	TRBJ2-3	many	CASSEFADDTDTQYF	TGTGCCAGCAGTGAATTTGCGGACGACACAGATACGCAGTATTTT
TRBV29-1	TRBD1	TRBJ1-2	-	CSILTGDGETF	TGCAGCATCCTGACAGGGGATGGGGAGACCTTC
TRBV7-2	TRBD1	TRBJ2-2	-	CASLPGTVHGELFF	TGTGCCAGCCTGCCCGGGACAGTCCACGGGGAGCTGTTTTTT
TRBV25-1	TRBD1	TRBJ1-6	once	CASSEGQEGSPLHF	TGTGCCAGCAGTGAAGGACAGGAAGGATCACCCCTCCACTTT
TRBV2	TRBD1	TRBJ1-1	-	CASSARQGRTEAFF	TGTGCCAGCAGCGCTCGACAGGGGAGGACTGAAGCTTTCTTT
TRBV20-1	TRBD1	TRBJ1-6	-	CSAGGQGRDSPLHF	TGCAGTGCTGGGGGACAGGGCAGGGATTCACCCCTCCACTTT
TRBV9	TRBD1	TRBJ2-6	-	CASSVEAGGNVLTF	TGTGCCAGCAGCGTAGAGGCAGGGGGCAACGTCCTGACTTTC
TRBV20-1	TRBD2	TRBJ2-7	-	CSASLAGANHEQYF	TGCAGTGCTTCACTAGCGGGAGCTAACCACGAGCAGTACTTC
TRBV7-9	-	TRBJ1-2	-	CASTRPPGSGYTF	TGTGCCAGCACCCGCCCCCCCGGGAGTGGCTACACCTTC
TRBV20-1	TRBD1	TRBJ1-2	-	CSAERDRGVYGYTF	TGCAGTGCTGAACGGGACAGGGGTGTCTATGGCTACACCTTC
TRBV2	-	TRBJ1-5	few	CASSEWGSGQPQHF	TGTGCCAGCAGTGAATGGGGCTCCGGTCAGCCCCAGCATTTT
TRBV20-1	-	TRBJ1-6	many	CSARDAAAPLHF	TGCAGTGCTAGAGATGCGGCGGCACCCCTCCACTTT
TRBV7-9	-	TRBJ2-5	once	CVSSLAGEETQYF	TGTGTTAGCAGCTTGGCAGGGGAAGAGACCCAGTACTTC
TRBV7-8	-	TRBJ1-4	-	CASSLEAGANEKLFF	TGTGCCAGCAGCTTGGAGGCCGGAGCTAATGAAAAACTGTTTTTT
TRBV15	-	TRBJ1-5	many	CATSRVRVQPQHF	TGTGCCACCAGCAGAGTTAGAGTTCAGCCCCAGCATTTT
TRBV7-2	TRBD1	TRBJ2-7	-	CASSSGTGSEEQYF	TGTGCCAGCAGCTCCGGGACAGGGAGTGAAGAGCAGTACTTC
TRBV25-1	TRBD1	TRBJ1-4	-	CASSGGTAPEKLFF	TGTGCCAGCAGTGGGGGGACAGCACCTGAAAAACTGTTTTTT
TRBV6-5	-	TRBJ2-7	few	CASSYRPGLYEQYF	TGTGCCAGCAGTTATCGTCCAGGGCTCTACGAGCAGTACTTC
TRBV25-1	-	TRBJ1-3	-	CASSAKRTSSGNTIYF	TGTGCCAGCAGTGCAAAAAGGACGAGCTCTGGAAACACCATATATTTT
TRBV24-1	-	TRBJ2-5	-	CSASPDWTQETQYF	TGCAGTGCCAGCCCGGACTGGACCCAAGAGACCCAGTACTTC
TRBV19	-	TRBJ1-2	-	CASRGPGIYGYTF	TGTGCCAGTAGAGGACCTGGGATCTATGGCTACACCTTC
TRBV9	TRBD1	TRBJ1-1	-	CASSAEQGPYTEAFF	TGTGCCAGCAGCGCCGAACAGGGGCCCTACACTGAAGCTTTCTTT
TRBV24-1	TRBD1	TRBJ2-3	-	CATSDTGGIDTQYF	TGTGCCACCAGTGATACAGGGGGCATAGATACGCAGTATTTT
TRBV2	-	TRBJ1-5	once	CAITYAGNQPQHF	TGTGCCATCACATACGCCGGCAATCAGCCCCAGCATTTT
TRBV29-1	-	TRBJ1-4	many	CSVGANNEKLFF	TGCAGCGTTGGGGCCAACAATGAAAAACTGTTTTTT
TRBV29-1	TRBD2	TRBJ2-7	many	CSVMGLAGYEQYF	TGCAGCGTTATGGGACTAGCGGGATACGAGCAGTACTTC
TRBV15	-	TRBJ2-6	-	CATSSTGSPGANVLTF	TGTGCCACCAGCAGCACAGGGAGCCCCGGGGCCAACGTCCTGACTTTC
TRBV19	TRBD1	TRBJ1-2	-	CASSPTSDRDHGYTF	TGTGCCAGTAGTCCGACCTCCGACAGGGATCATGGCTACACCTTC
TRBV25-1	-	TRBJ1-2	-	CATSARSFSLSGYTF	TGTGCCACCAGTGCTAGATCGTTCAGCTTAAGCGGCTACACCTTC
TRBV7-6	-	TRBJ1-5	many	CASSLGGHQPQHF	TGTGCCAGCAGTCTGGGGGGGCACCAGCCCCAGCATTTT
TRBV19	-	TRBJ1-6	many	CASSATGSDSPLHF	TGTGCCAGTAGTGCAACAGGGTCAGATTCACCCCTCCACTTT
TRBV6-6	-	TRBJ2-7	few	CASWLDGYEQYF	TGTGCCAGCTGGCTGGATGGCTACGAGCAGTACTTC
TRBV25-1	-	TRBJ1-4	many	CASSEGTTNEKLFF	TGTGCCAGCAGTGAAGGGACAACTAATGAAAAACTGTTTTTT
TRBV29-1	-	TRBJ1-2	-	CSNARAGYTF	TGCAGCAACGCAAGGGCCGGCTACACCTTC
TRBV9	-	TRBJ1-1	-	CVSSGPGGMNTEAFF	TGTGTCAGCAGCGGCCCGGGGGGAATGAACACTGAAGCTTTCTTT
TRBV5-6	TRBD2	TRBJ2-5	many	CASSWGLAGLQETQYF	TGTGCCAGCAGTTGGGGACTAGCGGGACTCCAAGAGACCCAGTACTTC
TRBV2	TRBD2	TRBJ2-5	-	CASSEASGPRETQYF	TGTGCCAGCAGTGAGGCTAGCGGCCCTCGAGAGACCCAGTACTTC
TRBV15	-	TRBJ2-7	many	CATSRDRTASYEQYF	TGTGCCACCAGCAGAGATCGGACAGCCTCCTACGAGCAGTACTTC
TRBV29-1	-	TRBJ1-2	many	CSVGSYGGYTF	TGCAGCGTTGGTTCTTATGGGGGCTACACCTTC
TRBV5-6	TRBD2	TRBJ2-7	-	CASRAGLAGLYEQYF	TGTGCCAGCAGAGCTGGACTAGCGGGACTCTACGAGCAGTACTTC